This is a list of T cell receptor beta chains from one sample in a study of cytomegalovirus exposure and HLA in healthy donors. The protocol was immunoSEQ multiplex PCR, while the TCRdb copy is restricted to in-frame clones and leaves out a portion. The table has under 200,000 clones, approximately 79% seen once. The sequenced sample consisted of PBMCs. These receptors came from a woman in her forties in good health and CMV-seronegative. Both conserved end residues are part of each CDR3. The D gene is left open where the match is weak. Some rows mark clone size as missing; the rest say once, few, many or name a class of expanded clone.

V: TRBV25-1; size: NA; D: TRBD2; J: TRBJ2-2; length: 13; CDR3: CASRGGGLGELFF; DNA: TGTGCCAGCAGGGGGGGAGGGCTGGGGGAGCTGTTTTTT
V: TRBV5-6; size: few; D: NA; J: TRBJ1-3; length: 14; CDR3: CASSASGAGDTIYF; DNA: TGTGCCAGCAGCGCCTCAGGGGCTGGGGACACCATATATTTT
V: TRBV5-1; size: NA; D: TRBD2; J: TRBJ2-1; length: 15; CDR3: CASSYGLAGDREQFF; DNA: TGCGCCAGCAGCTACGGACTAGCGGGGGATCGGGAGCAGTTCTTC
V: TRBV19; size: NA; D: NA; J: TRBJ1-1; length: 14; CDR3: CASSTRRGAYEAFF; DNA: TGTGCCAGTAGTACCCGCCGGGGGGCTTATGAAGCTTTCTTT
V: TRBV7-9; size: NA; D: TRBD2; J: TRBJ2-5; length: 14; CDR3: CASSTGLAQETQYF; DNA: TGTGCCAGCAGTACGGGACTAGCCCAAGAGACCCAGTACTTC
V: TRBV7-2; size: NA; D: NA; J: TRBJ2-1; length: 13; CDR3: CASSFSAAREQFF; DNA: TGTGCCAGCAGCTTTTCCGCGGCCCGTGAGCAGTTCTTC
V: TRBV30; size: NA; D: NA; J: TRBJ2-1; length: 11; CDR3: CAWGPADEQFF; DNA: TGTGCCTGGGGGCCCGCCGATGAGCAGTTCTTC
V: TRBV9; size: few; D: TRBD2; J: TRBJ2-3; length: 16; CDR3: CASKPIAGGSTDTQYF; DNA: TGTGCCAGCAAGCCGATAGCGGGAGGGTCGACAGATACGCAGTATTTT
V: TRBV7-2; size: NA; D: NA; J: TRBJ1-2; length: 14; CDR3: CASSLVDRRSGYTF; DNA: TGTGCCAGCAGCTTAGTAGACAGGAGGAGTGGCTACACCTTC
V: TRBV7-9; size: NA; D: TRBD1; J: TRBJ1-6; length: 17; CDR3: CASSFRGQGIYNSPLHF; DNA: TGTGCCAGCAGCTTCAGGGGACAGGGGATATATAATTCACCCCTCCACTTT
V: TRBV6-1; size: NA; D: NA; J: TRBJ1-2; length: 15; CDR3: CASSENTGGRYGYTF; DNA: TGTGCCAGCAGTGAAAATACCGGGGGTCGGTATGGCTACACCTTC
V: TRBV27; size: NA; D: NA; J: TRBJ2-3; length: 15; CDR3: CASSWSQAPTDTQYF; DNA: TGTGCCAGCAGTTGGTCACAGGCCCCCACAGATACGCAGTATTTT
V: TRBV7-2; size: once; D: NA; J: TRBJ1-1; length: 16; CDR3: CASRPGGGAGLTEAFF; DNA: TGTGCCAGCAGACCCGGGGGGGGAGCGGGTCTCACTGAAGCTTTCTTT
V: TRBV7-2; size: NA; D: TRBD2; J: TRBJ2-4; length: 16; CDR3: CASSLLAGLAKNIQYF; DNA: TGTGCCAGCAGCTTGCTAGCGGGTCTAGCCAAAAACATTCAGTACTTC
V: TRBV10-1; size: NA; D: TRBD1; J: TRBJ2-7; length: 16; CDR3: CASSESVGTGPYEQYF; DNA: TGCGCCAGCAGTGAGTCGGTAGGGACAGGGCCCTACGAGCAGTACTTC
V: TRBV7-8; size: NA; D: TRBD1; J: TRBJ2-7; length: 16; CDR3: CASSLEGGTGSYEQYF; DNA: TGTGCCAGCAGCCTAGAGGGGGGGACAGGGTCCTACGAGCAGTACTTC
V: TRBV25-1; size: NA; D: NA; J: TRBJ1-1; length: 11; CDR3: CASRVGVEAFF; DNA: TGTGCCAGCAGAGTAGGGGTTGAAGCTTTCTTT
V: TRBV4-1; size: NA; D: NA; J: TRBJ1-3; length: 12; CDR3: CASSPGGDTIYF; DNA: TGCGCCAGCAGCCCGGGGGGTGACACCATATATTTT
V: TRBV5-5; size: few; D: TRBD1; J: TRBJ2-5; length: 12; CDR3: CASSSAGGTQYF; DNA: TGTGCCAGCAGCTCAGCAGGGGGGACCCAGTACTTC
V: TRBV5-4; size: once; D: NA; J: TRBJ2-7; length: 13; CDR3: CASSFQGRYEQYF; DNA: TGTGCCAGCAGCTTCCAGGGGCGCTACGAGCAGTACTTC
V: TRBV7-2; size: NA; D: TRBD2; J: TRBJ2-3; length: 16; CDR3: CASSLTSGGYTDTQYF; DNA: TGTGCCAGCAGTCTTACTAGCGGAGGGTACACAGATACGCAGTATTTT
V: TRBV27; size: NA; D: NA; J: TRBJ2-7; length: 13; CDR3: CASSLGPVGEQYF; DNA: TGTGCCAGCAGTTTGGGGCCGGTGGGCGAGCAGTACTTC
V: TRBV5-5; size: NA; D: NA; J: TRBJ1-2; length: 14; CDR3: CASSYGGGSGGYTF; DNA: TGTGCCAGCAGCTACGGGGGAGGCTCGGGTGGCTACACCTTC
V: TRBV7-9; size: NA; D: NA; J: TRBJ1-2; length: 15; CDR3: CASSTQQGLEYGYTF; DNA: TGTGCCAGCAGCACCCAACAGGGTTTAGAGTATGGCTACACCTTC
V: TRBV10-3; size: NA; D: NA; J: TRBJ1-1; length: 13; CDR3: CAISVTGSTEAFF; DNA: TGTGCCATCAGTGTAACTGGGAGCACTGAAGCTTTCTTT
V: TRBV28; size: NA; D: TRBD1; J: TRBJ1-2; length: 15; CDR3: CASSRRGQLNYGYTF; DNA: TGTGCCAGCAGCCGCAGGGGGCAGCTTAACTATGGCTACACCTTC
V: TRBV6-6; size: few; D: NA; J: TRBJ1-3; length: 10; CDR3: CASLANTIYF; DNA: TGTGCCAGCTTGGCCAACACCATATATTTT
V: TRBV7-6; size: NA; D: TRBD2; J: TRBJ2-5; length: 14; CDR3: CASSQTSGMETQYF; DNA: TGTGCCAGCAGCCAGACTAGCGGGATGGAGACCCAGTACTTC
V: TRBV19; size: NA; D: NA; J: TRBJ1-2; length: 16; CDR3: CASSIDSSFPNYGYTF; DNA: TGTGCCAGTAGTATAGATTCGTCCTTTCCGAACTATGGCTACACCTTC
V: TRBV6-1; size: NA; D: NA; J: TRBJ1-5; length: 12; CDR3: CASSEAGGPQHF; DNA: TGTGCCAGCAGTGAAGCAGGGGGGCCCCAGCATTTT
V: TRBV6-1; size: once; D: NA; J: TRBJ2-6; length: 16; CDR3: CASSDSEFSGANVLTF; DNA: TGTGCCAGCAGTGATAGTGAGTTCTCTGGGGCCAACGTCCTGACTTTC
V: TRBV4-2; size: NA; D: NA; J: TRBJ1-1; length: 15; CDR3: CASSQDRQLNTEAFF; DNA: TGTGCCAGCAGCCAAGACCGACAGCTCAACACTGAAGCTTTCTTT
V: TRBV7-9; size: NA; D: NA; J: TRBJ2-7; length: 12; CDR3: CASSHGGAEQYF; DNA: TGTGCCAGCAGCCACGGCGGGGCCGAGCAGTACTTC
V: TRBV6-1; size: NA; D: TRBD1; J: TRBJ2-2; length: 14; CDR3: CASIQDRGPGELFF; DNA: TGTGCCAGCATCCAGGACAGGGGACCCGGGGAGCTGTTTTTT
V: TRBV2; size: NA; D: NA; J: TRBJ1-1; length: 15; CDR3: CASRMRGGDNTEAFF; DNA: TGTGCCAGCAGGATGAGGGGGGGGGATAACACTGAAGCTTTCTTT
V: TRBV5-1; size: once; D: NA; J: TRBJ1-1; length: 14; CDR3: CASSWTQGNTEAFF; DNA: TGCGCCAGCAGCTGGACACAGGGGAACACTGAAGCTTTCTTT
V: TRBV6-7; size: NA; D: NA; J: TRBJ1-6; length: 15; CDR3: CASPWEGKDNSPLHF; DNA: TGTGCCAGTCCGTGGGAGGGCAAGGATAATTCACCCCTCCACTTT
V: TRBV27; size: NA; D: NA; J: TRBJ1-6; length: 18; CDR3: CASSLRMGGSSYNSPLHF; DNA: TGTGCCAGCAGTCTTAGGATGGGGGGGTCGTCCTATAATTCACCCCTCCACTTT
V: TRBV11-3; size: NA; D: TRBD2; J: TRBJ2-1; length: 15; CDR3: CASSSQLAGYNEQFF; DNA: TGTGCCAGCAGCTCCCAACTAGCGGGGTACAATGAGCAGTTCTTC
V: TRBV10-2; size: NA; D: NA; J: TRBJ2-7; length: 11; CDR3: CASRGWSEQYF; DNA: TGCGCCAGCCGGGGGTGGAGTGAGCAGTACTTC
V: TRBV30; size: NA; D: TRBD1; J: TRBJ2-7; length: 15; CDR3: CAWSIPGQGTYEQYF; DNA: TGTGCCTGGAGCATTCCGGGACAGGGGACTTACGAGCAGTACTTC
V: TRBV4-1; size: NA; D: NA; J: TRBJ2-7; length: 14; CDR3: CASSQLRLFYEQYF; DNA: TGCGCCAGCAGCCAACTCAGACTCTTCTACGAGCAGTACTTC